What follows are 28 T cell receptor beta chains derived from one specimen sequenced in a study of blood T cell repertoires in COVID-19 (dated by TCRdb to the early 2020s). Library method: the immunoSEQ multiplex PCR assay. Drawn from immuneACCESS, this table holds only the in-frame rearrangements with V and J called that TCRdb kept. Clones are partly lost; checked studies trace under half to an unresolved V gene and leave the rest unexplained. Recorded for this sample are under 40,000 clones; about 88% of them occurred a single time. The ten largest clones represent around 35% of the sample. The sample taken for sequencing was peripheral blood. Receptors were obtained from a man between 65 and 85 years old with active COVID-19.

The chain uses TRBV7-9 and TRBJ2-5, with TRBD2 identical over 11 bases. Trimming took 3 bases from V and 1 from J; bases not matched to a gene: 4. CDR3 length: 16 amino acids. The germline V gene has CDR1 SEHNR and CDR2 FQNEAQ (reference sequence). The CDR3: CASSLSSGGPQETQYF. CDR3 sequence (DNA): TGTGCCAGCAGCTTGTCTAGCGGGGGGCCCCAAGAGACCCAGTACTTC.

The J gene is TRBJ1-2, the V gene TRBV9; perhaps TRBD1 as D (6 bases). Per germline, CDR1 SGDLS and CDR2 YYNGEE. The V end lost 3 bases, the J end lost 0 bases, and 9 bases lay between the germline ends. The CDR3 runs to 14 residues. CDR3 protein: CASSGTAPNYGYTF. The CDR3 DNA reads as TGTGCCAGCAGCGGGACAGCACCTAACTATGGCTACACCTTC.

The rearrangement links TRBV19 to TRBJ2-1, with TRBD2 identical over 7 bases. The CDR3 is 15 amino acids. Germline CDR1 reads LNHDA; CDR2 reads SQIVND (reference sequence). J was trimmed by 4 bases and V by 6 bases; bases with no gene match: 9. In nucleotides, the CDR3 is TGTGCCAGTAGAACTGGGCGGGAGCCTTACAATGAGCAGTTCTTC. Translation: CASRTGREPYNEQFF.

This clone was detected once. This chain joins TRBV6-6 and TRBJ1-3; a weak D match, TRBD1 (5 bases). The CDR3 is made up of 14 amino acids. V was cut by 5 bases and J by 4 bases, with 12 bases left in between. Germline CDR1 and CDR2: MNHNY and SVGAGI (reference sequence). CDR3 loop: CASSPGFRGNTIYF. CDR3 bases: TGTGCCAGCAGTCCAGGGTTTAGGGGAAACACCATATATTTT.

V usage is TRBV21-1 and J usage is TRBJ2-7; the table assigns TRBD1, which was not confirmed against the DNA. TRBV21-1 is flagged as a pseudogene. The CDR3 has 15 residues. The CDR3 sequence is CASSSGRDTSYEQYF. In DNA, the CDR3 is TGTGCCAGCAGTTCCGGCCGGGACACCTCCTACGAGCAGTACTTC.

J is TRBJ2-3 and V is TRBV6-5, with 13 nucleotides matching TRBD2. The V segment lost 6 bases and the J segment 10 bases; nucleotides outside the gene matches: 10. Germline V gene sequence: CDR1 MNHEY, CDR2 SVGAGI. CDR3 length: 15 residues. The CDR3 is CASSRLAGGRHSQYF. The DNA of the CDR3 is TGTGCCAGCAGCCGACTAGCGGGGGGACGTCATTCGCAGTATTTT.

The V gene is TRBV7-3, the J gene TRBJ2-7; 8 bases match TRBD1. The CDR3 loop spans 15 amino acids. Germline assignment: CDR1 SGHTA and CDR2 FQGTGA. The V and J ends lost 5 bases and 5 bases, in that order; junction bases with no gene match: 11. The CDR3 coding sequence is TGTGCCAGCAGCCTTCGGACAGGGAGTCGTAACGAGCAGTACTTC. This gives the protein CASSLRTGSRNEQYF.

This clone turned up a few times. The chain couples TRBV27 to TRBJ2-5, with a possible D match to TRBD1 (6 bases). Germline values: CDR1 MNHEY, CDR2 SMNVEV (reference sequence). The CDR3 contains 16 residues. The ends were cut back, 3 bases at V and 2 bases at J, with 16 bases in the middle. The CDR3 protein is CASSFLGGDSQETQYF. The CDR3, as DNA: TGTGCCAGCAGTTTCTTAGGGGGTGATTCTCAAGAGACCCAGTACTTC.

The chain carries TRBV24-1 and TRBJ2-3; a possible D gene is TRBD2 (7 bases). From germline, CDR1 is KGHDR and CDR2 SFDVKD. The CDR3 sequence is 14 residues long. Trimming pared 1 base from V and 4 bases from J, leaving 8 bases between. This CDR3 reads CATSDFGGPDTQYF. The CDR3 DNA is TGTGCCACCAGTGATTTCGGGGGGCCAGATACGCAGTATTTT.

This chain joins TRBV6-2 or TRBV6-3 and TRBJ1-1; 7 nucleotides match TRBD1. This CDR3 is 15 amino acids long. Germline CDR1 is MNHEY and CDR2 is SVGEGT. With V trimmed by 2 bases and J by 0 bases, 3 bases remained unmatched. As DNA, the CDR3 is TGTGCCAGCAGTTACCGTACAGGGGTGAACACTGAAGCTTTCTTT. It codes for CASSYRTGVNTEAFF.

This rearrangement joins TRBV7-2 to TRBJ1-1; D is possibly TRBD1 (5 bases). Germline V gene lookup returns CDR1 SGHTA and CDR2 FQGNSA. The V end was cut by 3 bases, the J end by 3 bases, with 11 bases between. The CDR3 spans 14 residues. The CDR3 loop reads CASSFSGGDTEAFF. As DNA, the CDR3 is TGTGCCAGCAGCTTTTCGGGGGGGGACACTGAAGCTTTCTTT.

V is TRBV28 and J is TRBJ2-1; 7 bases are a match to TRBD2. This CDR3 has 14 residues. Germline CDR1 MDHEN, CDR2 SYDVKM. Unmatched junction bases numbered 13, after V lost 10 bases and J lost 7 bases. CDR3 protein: CATFVLGGGNEQFF. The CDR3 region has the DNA TGTGCCACCTTTGTTTTGGGGGGGGGAAATGAGCAGTTCTTC.

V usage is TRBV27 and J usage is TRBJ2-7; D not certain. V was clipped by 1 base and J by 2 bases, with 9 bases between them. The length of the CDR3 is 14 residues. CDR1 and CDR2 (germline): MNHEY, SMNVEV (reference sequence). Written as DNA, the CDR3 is TGTGCCAGCAGTTTATTTGCGACTCCCTACGAGCAGTACTTC. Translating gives CASSLFATPYEQYF.

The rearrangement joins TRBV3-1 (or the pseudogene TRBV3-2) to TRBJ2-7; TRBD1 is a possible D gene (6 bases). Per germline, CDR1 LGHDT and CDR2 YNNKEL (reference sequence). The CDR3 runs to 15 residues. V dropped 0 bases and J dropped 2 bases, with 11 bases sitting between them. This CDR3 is CASSQDLNRAYEQYF. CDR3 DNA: TGTGCCAGCAGCCAAGATCTAAACAGGGCCTACGAGCAGTACTTC.

The CDR3 spells CATAPGPGVHEQYF. CDR3 bases: TGTGCCACCGCCCCGGGCCCGGGAGTTCACGAGCAGTACTTC. The chain couples TRBV24-1 to TRBJ2-7; a possible D gene is TRBD2 (6 bases). Germline V CDR1 and CDR2: KGHDR, SFDVKD. The CDR3 has 14 amino acids. The V and J ends lost 9 bases and 5 bases respectively, with 19 bases between them.

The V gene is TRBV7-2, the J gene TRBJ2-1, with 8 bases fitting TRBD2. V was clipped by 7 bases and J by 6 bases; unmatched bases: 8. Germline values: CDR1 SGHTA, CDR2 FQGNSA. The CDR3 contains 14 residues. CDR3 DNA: TGTGCCAGCAAACCGGGACTAGAATCCAATGAGCAGTTCTTC. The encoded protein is CASKPGLESNEQFF.

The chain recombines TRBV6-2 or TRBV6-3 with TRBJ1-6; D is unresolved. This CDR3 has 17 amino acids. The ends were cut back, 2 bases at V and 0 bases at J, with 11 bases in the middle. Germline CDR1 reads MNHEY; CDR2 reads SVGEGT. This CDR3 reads CASSYRGQSSYNSPLHF. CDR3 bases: TGTGCCAGCAGTTACAGAGGTCAGAGCTCCTATAATTCACCCCTCCACTTT.

The CDR3 loop reads CASSPGQTPSTDTQYF. The CDR3 DNA is TGTGCCAGCAGCCCGGGACAGACACCTAGCACAGATACGCAGTATTTT. The chain has TRBV9 and TRBJ2-3; TRBD1 agrees at 7 bases. CDR3 length: 16 residues. The germline V gene has CDR1 SGDLS and CDR2 YYNGEE. Trimming at V came to 4 bases and at J to 0 bases, leaving 8 bases not matched to a gene. Supplemented by reference TRBV9 and TRBJ2-3, the full variable domain reads DSGVTQTPKHLITATGQRVTLRCSPRSGDLSVYWYQQSLDQGLQFLIQYYNGEERAKGNILERFSAQQFPDLHSELNLSSLELGDSALYFCASSPGQTPSTDTQYFGPGTRLTVL.

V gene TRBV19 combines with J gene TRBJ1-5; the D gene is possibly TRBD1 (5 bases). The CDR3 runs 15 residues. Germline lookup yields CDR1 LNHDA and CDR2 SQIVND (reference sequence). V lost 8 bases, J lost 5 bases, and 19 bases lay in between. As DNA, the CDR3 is TGTGCCAGTTCAGTTTCAAGGGGATGGGATCAGCCCCAGCATTTT. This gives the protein CASSVSRGWDQPQHF.

CDR3 bases: TGTGCCAGCAGCTTAGGGACAGGGTACAATCAGCCCCAGCATTTT. Its translation is CASSLGTGYNQPQHF. The rearrangement links TRBV11-2 to TRBJ1-5, with 8 bases fitting TRBD1. The CDR3 covers 15 residues. Germline V lookup: CDR1 SGHAT, CDR2 FQNNGV. Trimming cost V 1 base and J 3 bases; bases outside gene matches: 2.

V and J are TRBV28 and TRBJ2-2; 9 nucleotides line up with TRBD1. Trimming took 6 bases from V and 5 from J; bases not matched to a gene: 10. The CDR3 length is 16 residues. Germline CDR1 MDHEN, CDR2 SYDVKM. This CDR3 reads CASRPGQGFRTGELFF. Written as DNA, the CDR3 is TGTGCCAGCAGGCCCGGACAGGGGTTTCGGACCGGGGAGCTGTTTTTT.

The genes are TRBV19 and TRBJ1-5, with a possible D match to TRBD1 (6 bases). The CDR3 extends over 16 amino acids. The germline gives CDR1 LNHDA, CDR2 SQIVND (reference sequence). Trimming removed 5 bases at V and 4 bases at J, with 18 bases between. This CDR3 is CASSRYRVGKNQPQHF. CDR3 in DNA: TGTGCCAGTAGTCGCTACAGGGTAGGGAAGAATCAGCCCCAGCATTTT.

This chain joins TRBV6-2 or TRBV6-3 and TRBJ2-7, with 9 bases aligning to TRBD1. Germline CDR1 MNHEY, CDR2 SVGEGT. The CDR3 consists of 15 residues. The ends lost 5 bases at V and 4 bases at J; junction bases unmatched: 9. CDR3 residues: CASSKTGGAVYEQYF. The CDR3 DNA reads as TGTGCCAGCAGTAAAACAGGGGGCGCGGTTTACGAGCAGTACTTC.

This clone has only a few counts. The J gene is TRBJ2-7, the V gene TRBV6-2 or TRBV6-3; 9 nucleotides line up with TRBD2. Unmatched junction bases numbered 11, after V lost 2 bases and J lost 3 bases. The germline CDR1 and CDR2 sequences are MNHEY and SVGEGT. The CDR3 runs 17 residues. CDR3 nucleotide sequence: TGTGCCAGCAGTTACAACCGAAGGGCGGGAGGGCTCTACGAGCAGTACTTC. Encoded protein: CASSYNRRAGGLYEQYF.

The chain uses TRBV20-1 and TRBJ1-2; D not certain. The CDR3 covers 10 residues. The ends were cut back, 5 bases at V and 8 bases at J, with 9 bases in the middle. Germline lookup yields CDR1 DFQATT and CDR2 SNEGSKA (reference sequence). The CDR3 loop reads CSAPGYGYTF. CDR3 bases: TGCAGTGCTCCCGGGTACGGCTACACCTTC.

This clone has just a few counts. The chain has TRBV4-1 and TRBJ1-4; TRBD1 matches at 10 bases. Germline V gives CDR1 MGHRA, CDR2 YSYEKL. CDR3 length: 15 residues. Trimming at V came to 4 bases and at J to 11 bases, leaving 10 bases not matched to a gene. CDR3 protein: CASSPGGQGGEKLFF. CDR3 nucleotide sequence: TGCGCCAGCAGCCCCGGAGGACAGGGGGGGGAGAAACTGTTTTTT.

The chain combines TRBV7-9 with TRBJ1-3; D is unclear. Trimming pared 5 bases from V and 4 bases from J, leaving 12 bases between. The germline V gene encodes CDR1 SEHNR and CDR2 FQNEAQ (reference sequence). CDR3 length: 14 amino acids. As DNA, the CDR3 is TGTGCCAGCAGCCCCCGAGGCGGGGGAAACACCATATATTTT. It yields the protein CASSPRGGGNTIYF.

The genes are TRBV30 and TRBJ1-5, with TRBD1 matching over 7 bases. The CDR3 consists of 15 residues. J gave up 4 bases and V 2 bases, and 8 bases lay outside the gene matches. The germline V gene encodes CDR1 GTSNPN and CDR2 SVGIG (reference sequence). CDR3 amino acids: CAWSPATGPNQPQHF. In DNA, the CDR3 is TGTGCCTGGAGTCCTGCGACAGGGCCAAATCAGCCCCAGCATTTT.